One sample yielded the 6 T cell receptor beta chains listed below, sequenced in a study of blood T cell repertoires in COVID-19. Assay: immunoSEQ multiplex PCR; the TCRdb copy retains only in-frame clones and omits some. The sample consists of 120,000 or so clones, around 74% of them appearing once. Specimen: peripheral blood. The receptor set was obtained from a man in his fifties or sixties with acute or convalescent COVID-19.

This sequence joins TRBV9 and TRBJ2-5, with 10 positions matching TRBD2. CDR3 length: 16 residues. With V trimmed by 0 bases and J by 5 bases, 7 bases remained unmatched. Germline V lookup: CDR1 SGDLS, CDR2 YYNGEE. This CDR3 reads CASSVGASGRRETQYF. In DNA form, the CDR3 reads TGTGCCAGCAGCGTAGGAGCTAGCGGGAGAAGGGAGACCCAGTACTTC.

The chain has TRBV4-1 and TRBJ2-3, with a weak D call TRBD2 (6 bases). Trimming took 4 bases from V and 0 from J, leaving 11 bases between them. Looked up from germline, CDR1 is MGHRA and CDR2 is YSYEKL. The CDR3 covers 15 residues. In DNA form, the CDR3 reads TGCGCCAGCAGCCTTCTAGCGCCCAGCACAGATACGCAGTATTTT. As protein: CASSLLAPSTDTQYF.

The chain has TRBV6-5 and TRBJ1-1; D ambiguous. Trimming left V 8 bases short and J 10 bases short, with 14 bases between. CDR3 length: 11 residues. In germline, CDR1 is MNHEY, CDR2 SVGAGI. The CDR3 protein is CASCKELGAFF. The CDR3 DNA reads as TGTGCCAGCTGTAAGGAGCTAGGAGCTTTCTTT.

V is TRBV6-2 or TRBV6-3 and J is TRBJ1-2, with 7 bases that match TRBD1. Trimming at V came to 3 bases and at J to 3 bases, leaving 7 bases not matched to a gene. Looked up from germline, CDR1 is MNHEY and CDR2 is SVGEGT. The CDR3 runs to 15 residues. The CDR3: CASSYGTAFDYGYTF. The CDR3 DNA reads TGTGCCAGCAGTTATGGGACAGCCTTCGACTATGGCTACACCTTC.

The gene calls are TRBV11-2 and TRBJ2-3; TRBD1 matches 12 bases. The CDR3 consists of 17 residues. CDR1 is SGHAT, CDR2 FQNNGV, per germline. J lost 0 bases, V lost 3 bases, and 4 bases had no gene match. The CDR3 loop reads CASSLGTGGRSTDTQYF. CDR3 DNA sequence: TGTGCCAGCAGCTTGGGGACAGGGGGCCGCAGCACAGATACGCAGTATTTT. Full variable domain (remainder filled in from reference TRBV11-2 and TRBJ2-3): EAGVAQSPRYKIIEKRQSVAFWCNPISGHATLYWYQQILGQGPKLLIQFQNNGVVDDSQLPKDRFSAERLKGVDSTLKIQPAKLEDSAVYLCASSLGTGGRSTDTQYFGPGTRLTVL.

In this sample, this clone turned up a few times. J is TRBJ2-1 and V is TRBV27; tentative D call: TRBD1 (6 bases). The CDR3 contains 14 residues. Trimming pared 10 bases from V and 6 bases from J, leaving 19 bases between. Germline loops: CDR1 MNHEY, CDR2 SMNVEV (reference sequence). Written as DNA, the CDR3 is TGTGCCACTTCAACGTCCCGACAGGCCAATGAGCAGTTCTTC. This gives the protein CATSTSRQANEQFF.